This TCR beta chain originates from a study of T cell responses to AZD1222 COVID-19 vaccine. In its sample, this clone was seen once. Sequencing used immunoSEQ multiplex PCR; TCRdb keeps in-frame clones, though not all of them. Among 150,000 to 200,000 clones listed, 85% to 95% were seen once. The V gene end was trimmed by 4 bases and the J gene end by 0 bases; junction bases not matched to a gene: 4. Germline V gives CDR1 MDHEN, CDR2 SYDVKM. CDR3 length: 16 residues. The V call is TRBV28, the J call TRBJ1-5; 9 positions agree with TRBD1. This TCR came from an adult who received the AZD1222 COVID-19 vaccine. This specimen was peripheral blood, taken 28 days after the second AZD1222 dose. The CDR3 reads CASSSQGAYSNQPQHF. Written as DNA, the CDR3 is TGTGCCAGCAGTTCACAGGGGGCATATAGCAATCAGCCCCAGCATTTT.